This T cell receptor (beta chain) appears in the sequencing data of a study of beta chain features in type 1 diabetes. Expressed TCRB transcripts were sequenced after all isolated RNA was converted to cDNA. Sequencing of naive, central memory and regulatory T cell samples gave an average of around 3.5 million reads. Clones were sequenced by immunoSEQ multiplex PCR, and TCRdb holds only the in-frame ones, with some missing. This table has 200,000 to 250,000 clones, around 16% appearing once. Trimming removed 5 bases from V and 10 bases from J, with 12 bases in between. Germline values: CDR1 SEHNR, CDR2 FQNEAQ (reference sequence). The CDR3 is made up of 12 amino acids. The sample holds a few counts of this clone. Its antigen is currently unknown. Broader study findings: Highly expressing activated T cells could be over-counted with a cDNA template. When Type 1 diabetes patients were examined, their TCRB CDR3s proved moderately but significantly shorter in all four CD4+ subsets. For type 1 diabetes patients, VDJ junctions showed fewer insertions and more deletions.

The rearrangement uses TRBV7-9 and TRBJ2-1, with D uncertain. The clonotype originates from a man younger than 45 with type 1 diabetes. The specimen was naive CD4+ T cells from blood. The CDR3 is CASSQVIREQFF. The CDR3 DNA is TGTGCCAGCAGCCAGGTAATCAGGGAGCAGTTCTTC.